This T cell receptor beta chain was captured by sequencing in a study of T cell repertoires in aging, cancer and after chemotherapy. Whole-study context: Clear clonal overlap appeared across healthy donor samples taken over several months to years.

TRB rearrangements spanning V, D and J were amplified using mixed TRB-A/B primers. From the multiplex PCR reads, TCRdb called clonotypes with MiXCR, one entry per CDR3 protein. Among about 9,400 distinct CDR3 sequences listed, just under 40% were seen once. The CDR3 runs to 16 residues. Germline assignment: CDR1 MNHEY and CDR2 SVGAGI. Peripheral blood genomic DNA, not sorted cells or RNA, was the template. Of note for this clonotype: The junction departs from germline at one end; a sequencing error may be responsible.

This rearrangement joins TRBV6-5 to TRBJ1-3; D is perhaps TRBD1 (6 bases). The sequencing input was blood. This sequence was found in a human donor in good health. The CDR3 DNA sequence: TGTGCCAGCAGCCGGTCGATGGGGGGCTCTGGAAACACAATATATTTT. It translates to CASSRSMGGSGNTIYF.